This T cell receptor (beta chain) was profiled in a study of identifying expanded T cells in peripheral blood. The study, taken as a whole, reports: Technical replicates showed approximately 1.2 changed clones; roughly two weeks about 16.4; four weeks 19.

A remark on this clone: Its target is unknown.

Measured with immunoSEQ multiplex PCR; TCRdb has only the in-frame clones, and not every one. The sample has 100,000 to 150,000 clones; more than 80% are singletons. Collection occurred without any documented infections or immune events in donors. With 2 bases clipped from V and 6 bases from J, the junction kept 7 bases outside the gene matches. This CDR3 has 15 amino acids. From germline, CDR1 is LNHNV and CDR2 YYDKDF (reference sequence). Material: blood. The chain couples TRBV15 to TRBJ1-5; 7 nucleotides agree with TRBD1. The sequence was collected from a person aged 18-69 years in good health. CDR3 residues: CATSRSQGRTQPQHF. As DNA, the CDR3 is TGTGCCACCAGCAGATCACAGGGGAGGACTCAGCCCCAGCATTTT.